This T cell receptor (beta chain) was captured by sequencing in a study of tumor and adjacent non-tumor tissue in lung cancer. Overall study: Histology: 12 adenocarcinoma, a couple of squamous cell carcinoma, 1 small cell lung cancer. Samples averaged approximately 4.2 million productive TCRbeta reads each. Study-wide results and caveats: Shorter survival was associated with higher TCR diversity in tumors.

The library came from three nested PCR rounds adapted from ARM-PCR protocols. TCRdb reanalysed the multiplex PCR reads using MiXCR and keeps one entry per CDR3 protein. The data show 120,000 or so distinct CDR3 sequences, approximately 71% seen once. This clonotype was observed at least ten times. What it recognizes is unknown. The template was RNA from unsorted bulk tissue. The sequence came from a man aged 25-40 years with non-small cell lung cancer. Sequences were obtained from lung tumor tissue.

As DNA, the CDR3 is TGTGCCAGCAGTTACTCCCGGCTAGCGGGAGTGGGGAATGAGCAGTTCTTC. Translation gives CASSYSRLAGVGNEQFF. This chain uses TRBV6-5 with TRBJ2-1, with 10 bases matching TRBD2. V shed 0 bases and J 7 bases; nucleotides not matched to a gene: 9. The CDR3 consists of 17 residues. Germline V gene sequence: CDR1 MNHEY, CDR2 SVGAGI.